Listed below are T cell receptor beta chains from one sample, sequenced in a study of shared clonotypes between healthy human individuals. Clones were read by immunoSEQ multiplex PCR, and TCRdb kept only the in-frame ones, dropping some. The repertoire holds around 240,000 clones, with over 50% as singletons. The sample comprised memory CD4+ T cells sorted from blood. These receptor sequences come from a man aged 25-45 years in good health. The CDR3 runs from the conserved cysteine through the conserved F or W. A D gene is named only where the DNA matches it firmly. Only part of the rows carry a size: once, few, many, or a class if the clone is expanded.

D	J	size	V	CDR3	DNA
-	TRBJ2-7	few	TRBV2	CASYTPGASLRYEQYF	TGTGCCAGCTATACCCCAGGAGCCTCCTTACGCTACGAGCAGTACTTC
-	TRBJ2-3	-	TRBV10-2	CASSQNADTQYF	TGCGCCAGCAGCCAGAATGCAGATACGCAGTATTTT
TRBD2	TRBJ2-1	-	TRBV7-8	CASSLWLAGAVSNEQFF	TGTGCCAGCAGCTTATGGCTAGCGGGAGCGGTAAGCAATGAGCAGTTCTTC
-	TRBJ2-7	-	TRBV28	CASSLAGPSYEQYF	TGTGCCAGCAGTTTGGCCGGACCTTCCTACGAGCAGTACTTC
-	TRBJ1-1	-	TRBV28	CASSLPQSWARLNTEAFF	TGTGCCAGCAGTTTACCGCAATCTTGGGCCAGGTTGAACACTGAAGCTTTCTTT
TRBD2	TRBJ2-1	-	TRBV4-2	CASSQDTGLAGGLHYNEQFF	TGTGCCAGCAGCCAAGATACGGGACTAGCGGGAGGCCTTCACTACAATGAGCAGTTCTTC
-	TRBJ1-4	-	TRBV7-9	CASSLASGQGQLFF	TGTGCCAGCAGCCTTGCTAGCGGGCAGGGACAACTGTTTTTT
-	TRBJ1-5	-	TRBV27	CASGPSQGNQPQHF	TGTGCCAGCGGCCCGTCACAGGGCAATCAGCCCCAGCATTTT
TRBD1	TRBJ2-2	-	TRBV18	CASSPTRGLGGELFF	TGTGCCAGCTCACCGACCAGGGGGCTAGGCGGGGAGCTGTTTTTT
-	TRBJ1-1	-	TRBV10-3	CAIRTRAGVNTEAFF	TGTGCCATCAGGACAAGGGCGGGGGTGAACACTGAAGCTTTCTTT
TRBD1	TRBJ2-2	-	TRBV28	CASSPTGQGTGELFF	TGTGCCAGCAGTCCGACGGGACAGGGGACCGGGGAGCTGTTTTTT
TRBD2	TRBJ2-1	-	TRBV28	CASSFLAGEGNEQFF	TGTGCCAGCAGTTTTCTAGCGGGAGAGGGCAATGAGCAGTTCTTC
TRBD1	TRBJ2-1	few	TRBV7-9	CASSLWDRGLGEQFF	TGTGCCAGCAGCTTATGGGACAGGGGGCTCGGCGAGCAGTTCTTC
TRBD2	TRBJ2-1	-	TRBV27	CASSPGLAGSSSYNEQFF	TGTGCCAGCAGCCCGGGACTAGCGGGGTCGAGCTCCTACAATGAGCAGTTCTTC
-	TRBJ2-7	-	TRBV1	CTSSQDLHPTSGSTSSYEQYF	TGCACCAGCAGCCAAGACCTCCATCCGACTAGCGGGAGTACCAGCTCCTACGAGCAGTACTTC
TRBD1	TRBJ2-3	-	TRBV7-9	CASSPRIGGQGTTDTQYF	TGTGCCAGCAGCCCCCGTATAGGCGGACAGGGGACCACAGATACGCAGTATTTT
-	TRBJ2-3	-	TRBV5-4	CASSSPTATDTQYF	TGTGCCAGCAGCTCCCCTACCGCCACAGATACGCAGTATTTT
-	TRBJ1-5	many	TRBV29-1	CSGGGGGNQPQHF	TGCAGCGGTGGGGGTGGAGGCAATCAGCCCCAGCATTTT
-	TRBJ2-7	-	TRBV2	CARGAGGSYEQYF	TGTGCCAGGGGAGCGGGTGGCTCCTACGAGCAGTACTTC
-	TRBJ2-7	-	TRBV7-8	CASSKKTTSSYEQYF	TGTGCCAGCAGCAAAAAGACGACTTCCTCCTACGAGCAGTACTTC
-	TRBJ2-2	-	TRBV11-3	CASSKARSGELFF	TGTGCCAGCAGCAAGGCCCGAAGCGGGGAGCTGTTTTTT
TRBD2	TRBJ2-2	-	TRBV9	CASSPIGLAGTGELFF	TGTGCCAGCAGCCCAATCGGGCTAGCGGGCACCGGGGAGCTGTTTTTT
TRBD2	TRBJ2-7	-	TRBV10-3	CAISPLAGAYEQYF	TGTGCCATCAGCCCACTAGCGGGGGCCTACGAGCAGTACTTC
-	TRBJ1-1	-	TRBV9	CASSSRGQNTEAFF	TGTGCCAGCAGCTCCAGGGGTCAGAACACTGAAGCTTTCTTT
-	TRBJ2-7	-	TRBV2	CASSAQGYEQYF	TGTGCCAGCAGTGCCCAGGGGTACGAGCAGTACTTC
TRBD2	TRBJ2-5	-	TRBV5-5	CASSPSGRGGETQYF	TGTGCCAGCAGCCCAAGCGGGAGGGGTGGAGAGACCCAGTACTTC
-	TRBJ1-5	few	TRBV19	CASGSLFQPQHF	TGTGCCAGTGGTTCTTTATTTCAGCCCCAGCATTTT
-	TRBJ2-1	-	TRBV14	CASSQDGSDEQFF	TGTGCCAGCAGCCAAGATGGGTCGGATGAGCAGTTCTTC
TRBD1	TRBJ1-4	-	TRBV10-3	CAISTGEGEKLFF	TGTGCCATCAGTACAGGGGAGGGAGAAAAACTGTTTTTT
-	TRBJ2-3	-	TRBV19	CASSPILVFAADGTDTQYF	TGTGCCAGTAGTCCAATTTTGGTTTTCGCGGCAGATGGCACAGATACGCAGTATTTT
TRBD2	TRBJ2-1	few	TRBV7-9	CASSKTSGRAGEQFF	TGTGCCAGCAGCAAAACTAGCGGGAGGGCCGGTGAGCAGTTCTTC
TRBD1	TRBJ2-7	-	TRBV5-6	CASSTIRRASRGEQYF	TGTGCCAGCAGCACGATTCGAAGGGCATCCAGGGGGGAGCAGTACTTC